This T cell receptor beta chain was profiled in a study of T cells in Graves' hyperthyroidism and ophthalmopathy. General study findings and limits: Before onset, ophthalmopathy was predicted by the model a median around 6.2 months earlier.

Looked up from germline, CDR1 is MNHNS and CDR2 is SASEGT. Trimming took 8 bases from V and 0 from J, leaving 19 bases between them. CDR3 length: 16 residues. RNA transcripts provided the source from which TCR beta CDR3 regions were amplified. HTBI primers drove first-round RT-PCR of the TCR CDR3. TCRdb re-derived calls from the multiplex PCR reads in MiXCR, one entry per CDR3 protein. Altogether roughly 420,000 distinct CDR3 sequences are present, approximately 14% being singletons, with the ten largest covering roughly 14%. This clonotype was observed at least ten times. Its antigen is currently unknown.

What was sequenced was blood. The sequence came from a young woman with Graves' hyperthyroidism. This chain joins TRBV6-1 and TRBJ1-2; D remains ambiguous. For the CDR3, the DNA is TGTGCCAGCGCTCGGGTACTCCTCCCAGCTAACTATGGCTACACCTTC. This codes for CASARVLLPANYGYTF.